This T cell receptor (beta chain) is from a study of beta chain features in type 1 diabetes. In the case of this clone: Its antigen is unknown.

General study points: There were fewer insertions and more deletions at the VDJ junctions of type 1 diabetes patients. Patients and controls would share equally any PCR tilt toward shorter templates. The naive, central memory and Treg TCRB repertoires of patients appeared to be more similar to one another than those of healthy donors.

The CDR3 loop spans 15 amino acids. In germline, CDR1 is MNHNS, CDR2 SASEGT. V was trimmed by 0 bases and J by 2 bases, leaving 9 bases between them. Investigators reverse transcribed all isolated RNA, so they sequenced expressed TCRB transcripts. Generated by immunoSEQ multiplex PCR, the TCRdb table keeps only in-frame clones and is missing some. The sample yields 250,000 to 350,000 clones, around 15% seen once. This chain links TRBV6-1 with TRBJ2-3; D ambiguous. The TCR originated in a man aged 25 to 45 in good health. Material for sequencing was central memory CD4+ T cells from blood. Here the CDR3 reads CASSEAVQATDTQYF. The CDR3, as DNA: TGTGCCAGCAGTGAAGCGGTCCAGGCCACAGATACGCAGTATTTT.